Listed below are T cell receptor beta chains from one sample, sequenced in a study of T cell responses to AZD1222 COVID-19 vaccine. Repertoires were generated with immunoSEQ multiplex PCR, while TCRdb's copy carries only in-frame clones and drops some. The table lists 100,000 or so clones, around nine tenths of them singletons, with approximately 10% in the top ten. The material was peripheral blood, obtained on day 0 of AZD1222 vaccination. All receptors derive from an adult in good health. CDR3s include the opening cysteine and the closing phenylalanine or tryptophan. The D gene is left open where the match is weak. Clone size is not always given. Where it is, it says once, few, many or a class for expanded clones.

D gene,J gene,clone size,V gene,CDR3 protein,CDR3 DNA
-,TRBJ2-5,once,TRBV27,CASSFGQTQYF,TGTGCCAGCAGTTTCGGTCAGACCCAGTACTTC
-,TRBJ2-1,-,TRBV10-3,CAISEAGGINEQFF,TGTGCCATCAGTGAGGCAGGGGGGATCAATGAGCAGTTCTTC
TRBD2,TRBJ2-2,-,TRBV29-1,CSVDRGLSTGELFF,TGCAGCGTTGATAGGGGACTATCCACCGGGGAGCTGTTTTTT
-,TRBJ1-1,-,TRBV15,CATSRDRWQGEAFF,TGTGCCACCAGCAGAGATCGGTGGCAGGGAGAAGCTTTCTTT
-,TRBJ2-7,-,TRBV19,CASSSRRGYEQYF,TGTGCCAGTAGTAGCAGGAGAGGCTACGAGCAGTACTTC
-,TRBJ2-1,-,TRBV19,CASSKGRLQYEQFF,TGTGCCAGTAGTAAAGGCCGTTTGCAATATGAGCAGTTCTTC
TRBD1,TRBJ1-3,-,TRBV7-8,CASSMTGVPGNTIYF,TGTGCCAGCAGCATGACAGGGGTTCCTGGAAACACCATATATTTT
TRBD1,TRBJ1-2,-,TRBV6-5,CASSYRGQGNLNGYTF,TGTGCCAGCAGTTACAGAGGACAGGGGAACCTTAACGGCTACACCTTC
TRBD1,TRBJ2-2,-,TRBV5-4,CASSDRGAGELFF,TGTGCCAGCAGCGACAGGGGAGCCGGGGAGCTGTTTTTT
-,TRBJ2-3,few,TRBV15,CATSSGQLARSDTQYF,TGTGCCACCAGCAGCGGACAGCTGGCCAGGTCGGATACGCAGTATTTT